The 24 T cell receptor beta chains presented below share a single source sample, sequenced in a study of blood T cell repertoires in COVID-19. Method: immunoSEQ multiplex PCR; TCRdb's copy keeps in-frame clones and lacks some. There are about 150,000 clones in the sample; about 79% occur only once, and approximately 30% lies in the top ten. What was sequenced was peripheral blood. Source of these receptors: a woman aged 60-75 years with acute or convalescent COVID-19.

This clone was counted only a few times. The chain combines TRBV4-1 with TRBJ2-1; D unclear. The CDR3 length is 16 residues. Germline V CDR1 and CDR2: MGHRA, YSYEKL. V gave up 1 base and J gave up 6 bases, with 16 bases separating them. The CDR3: CASSQGIRRVSNEQFF. DNA for the CDR3: TGCGCCAGCAGCCAAGGGATCAGACGGGTCTCCAATGAGCAGTTCTTC.

The V gene is TRBV9, the J gene TRBJ2-1, with D perhaps matching TRBD2 (6 bases). Germline V CDR1 and CDR2: SGDLS, YYNGEE. V shed 1 base and J shed 0 bases, with 14 bases lying between them. The CDR3 covers 17 residues. The CDR3 here is CASSVRASASSYNEQFF. In DNA form, the CDR3 reads TGTGCCAGCAGCGTAAGGGCTAGCGCTAGCTCCTACAATGAGCAGTTCTTC.

CDR3 region: CASSMDKRNTEAFF. The CDR3 nucleotides are TGTGCCAGCAGCATGGACAAAAGGAACACTGAAGCTTTCTTT. The J gene is TRBJ1-1, the V gene TRBV7-9, with D perhaps matching TRBD1 (5 bases). There are 14 residues in the CDR3. Germline CDR1 reads SEHNR; CDR2 reads FQNEAQ (reference sequence). V gave up 5 bases and J gave up 1 base, with 11 bases separating them. Full variable domain (outside the CDR3, taken from reference TRBV7-9 and TRBJ1-1): DTGVSQNPRHKITKRGQNVTFRCDPISEHNRLYWYRQTLGQGPEFLTYFQNEAQLEKSRLLSDRFSAERPKGSFSTLEIQRTEQGDSAMYLCASSMDKRNTEAFFGQGTRLTVV.

V usage is TRBV4-1 and J usage is TRBJ2-2; D is unclear. The CDR3 covers 15 residues. Germline V gives CDR1 MGHRA, CDR2 YSYEKL. V was shortened by 1 base and J by 4 bases, with 10 bases between the two germline ends. The CDR3 spells CASSQGGQVTGELFF. The CDR3 DNA is TGCGCCAGCAGCCAAGGTGGGCAGGTCACCGGGGAGCTGTTTTTT.

The chain carries TRBV19 and TRBJ1-1; possible D gene TRBD1, 5 bases. Germline V gives CDR1 LNHDA, CDR2 SQIVND (reference sequence). The CDR3 has 12 residues. Trimming took off 7 bases at V and 1 base at J, with 7 bases between the two ends. The CDR3 spells CASIGGNTEAFF. CDR3 nucleotides: TGTGCCAGTATCGGGGGGAACACTGAAGCTTTCTTT. The entire variable domain, with the rest obtained from reference TRBV19 and TRBJ1-1, is as follows: DGGITQSPKYLFRKEGQNVTLSCEQNLNHDAMYWYRQDPGQGLRLIYYSQIVNDFQKGDIAEGYSVSREKKESFPLTVTSAQKNPTAFYLCASIGGNTEAFFGQGTRLTVV.

Here the CDR3 reads CASSLLWGGSTDTQYF. The CDR3 DNA follows: TGTGCCAGCAGTTTGTTATGGGGGGGCAGCACAGATACGCAGTATTTT. J is TRBJ2-3 and V is TRBV27; D possibly corresponds to TRBD2 (7 bases). The CDR3 runs 16 residues. Germline V gene data show CDR1 as MNHEY and CDR2 as SMNVEV (reference sequence). The V gene lost 3 bases and the J gene lost 0 bases, with 13 bases spanning the gap.

The chain is built from TRBV7-2 and TRBJ2-3; TRBD2 matches 8 bases. The CDR3 contains 15 residues. With V trimmed by 5 bases and J by 5 bases, 9 bases remained unmatched. Germline loops: CDR1 SGHTA, CDR2 FQGNSA. CDR3 amino acids: CASSTFGGAKDTQYF. The CDR3 DNA reads TGTGCCAGCAGCACCTTCGGGGGGGCCAAAGATACGCAGTATTTT.

The chain recombines TRBV5-4 with TRBJ1-2; a weak D match, TRBD1 (5 bases). CDR3 size: 13 residues. Trimming cost V 4 bases and J 5 bases, with 12 bases left between them. Germline lookup yields CDR1 SGHNT and CDR2 YYREEE (reference sequence). CDR3 loop: CASSRPTEYGYTF. DNA for the CDR3: TGTGCCAGCAGCCGGCCGACAGAGTATGGCTACACCTTC.

The CDR3 region is CASSHTTGFYGYTF. The CDR3 bases are TGTGCCAGCAGCCACACTACAGGGTTTTATGGCTACACCTTC. This chain uses TRBV5-6 with TRBJ1-2; D might be TRBD1 (6 bases). Germline V gene sequence: CDR1 SGHDT, CDR2 YYEEEE. Trimming shortened V by 4 bases and J by 5 bases, and 15 bases separated the two germline ends. The CDR3 is 14 residues long.

As to this clone: Within the sample, other DNA sequences also encode this same CDR3. The rearrangement links TRBV3-1 (or the pseudogene TRBV3-2) to TRBJ1-2, with D possibly being TRBD1 (6 bases). The germline CDR1 and CDR2 sequences are LGHDT and YNNKEL (reference sequence). V lost 1 base to trimming and J lost 8 bases, with 14 bases between them. The CDR3 is 14 residues long. CDR3 nucleotide sequence: TGTGCCAGCAGCCAAGGAGGAGGGGGAGGGGGCTACACCTTC. Protein sequence: CASSQGGGGGGYTF.

The chain has TRBV10-3 and TRBJ1-2; 9 nucleotides agree with TRBD1. With V trimmed by 0 bases and J by 1 base, 6 bases remained unmatched. The V gene's germline CDR1 is ENHRY and CDR2 SYGVKD. The CDR3 has 17 residues. CDR3 DNA: TGTGCCATCAGTGAGTCGAAAGGGACAGGGAATAACTATGGCTACACCTTC. Encoded protein: CAISESKGTGNNYGYTF.

The chain employs TRBV5-1 and TRBJ2-3; the match to TRBD2 covers 7 bases. The germline V gene encodes CDR1 SGHRS and CDR2 YFSETQ. J gave up 1 base and V 4 bases, and 3 bases lay outside the gene matches. This CDR3 is built from 14 residues. CDR3 residues: CASSQGGGTDTQYF. The CDR3, as DNA: TGCGCCAGCAGCCAGGGAGGGGGCACAGATACGCAGTATTTT.

The chain couples TRBV30 to TRBJ2-7; tentative D call: TRBD1 (7 bases). This CDR3 contains 15 residues. V lost 0 bases and J 1 base, leaving 13 bases between the germline ends. The germline CDR1 and CDR2 sequences are GTSNPN and SVGIG (reference sequence). The CDR3 DNA is TGTGCCTGGAGTGTAAGGCCAGGGGGGTCCTACGAGCAGTACTTC. It is translated as CAWSVRPGGSYEQYF.

The table lists this clone with a count of one. The chain has TRBV2 and TRBJ1-1; 11 bases agree with TRBD1. The germline CDR1 and CDR2 sequences are SNHLY and FYNNEI. Trimming at V came to 4 bases and at J to 4 bases, leaving 5 bases not matched to a gene. The CDR3 contains 15 residues. The DNA for the CDR3 is TGTGCCAGCAGTGTTACCGGGACAGGGGGCACTGAAGCTTTCTTT. This codes for CASSVTGTGGTEAFF. Full variable domain (outside the CDR3, taken from reference TRBV2 and TRBJ1-1): EPEVTQTPSHQVTQMGQEVILRCVPISNHLYFYWYRQILGQKVEFLVSFYNNEISEKSEIFDDQFSVERPDGSNFTLKIRSTKLEDSAMYFCASSVTGTGGTEAFFGQGTRLTVV.

V and J are TRBV9 and TRBJ2-2, with 8 bases fitting TRBD1. J gave up 7 bases and V 4 bases, and 9 bases lay outside the gene matches. The CDR3 covers 15 residues. CDR1 is SGDLS and CDR2 is YYNGEE in the germline V gene. The chain's CDR3 is CASSSTTGVNGELFF. In nucleotides, the CDR3 is TGTGCCAGCAGCTCCACGACAGGGGTGAACGGGGAGCTGTTTTTT.

This clone occurred once. CDR3 DNA sequence: TGTGCCAGCAGCTTGGCAGCAGGGGAAGGCTACACCTTC. It yields the protein CASSLAAGEGYTF. The chain uses TRBV5-8 and TRBJ1-2; TRBD1 might be the D (6 bases). This CDR3 has 13 amino acids. CDR1 and CDR2 from the germline V gene are SGHTS and YDEGEE. V lost 0 bases and J 8 bases, leaving 11 bases between the germline ends.

The rearrangement joins TRBV28 to TRBJ1-2; 10 nucleotides agree with TRBD1. Germline V CDR1 and CDR2: MDHEN, SYDVKM. The CDR3 totals 15 residues. With V trimmed by 3 bases and J by 8 bases, 9 bases remained unmatched. This chain's CDR3 is CASSFVSATGGGYTF. The CDR3 region has the DNA TGTGCCAGCAGTTTTGTTTCGGCGACAGGGGGCGGCTACACCTTC.

The V and J genes are TRBV5-6 and TRBJ2-7; TRBD1 agrees at 9 bases. CDR1 SGHDT and CDR2 YYEEEE come from the germline V gene. CDR3 size: 14 residues. Germline trimming cut 3 bases from V and 4 bases from J; bases unmatched to any gene: 5. CDR3 sequence reads: CASSWDRASYEQYF. CDR3 nucleotides: TGTGCCAGCAGCTGGGACAGGGCCTCTTACGAGCAGTACTTC.

The V call is TRBV11-1, the J call TRBJ2-1; possible D gene TRBD1, 7 bases. Trimming removed 0 bases at V and 6 bases at J, with 15 bases between. Germline CDR1 and CDR2: SGHAT and FQDESV (reference sequence). This CDR3 spans 16 amino acids. The DNA for the CDR3 is TGTGCCAGCAGCTTAGCGGGGGGACAGAACTTCAATGAGCAGTTCTTC. It encodes CASSLAGGQNFNEQFF.

The chain recombines TRBV10-3 with TRBJ2-3; the D is unclear. V was trimmed by 0 bases and J by 5 bases, leaving 12 bases between them. There are 15 residues in the CDR3. Germline V gives CDR1 ENHRY, CDR2 SYGVKD. The CDR3: CAISESARSIDTQYF. CDR3 DNA sequence: TGTGCCATCAGTGAGTCGGCTAGGAGTATAGATACGCAGTATTTT.

The V gene is TRBV6-5, the J gene TRBJ1-3; 8 nucleotides align to TRBD1. CDR1 is MNHEY and CDR2 is SVGAGI in the germline V gene. The CDR3 is made up of 15 amino acids. After removal of 6 bases from V and 4 bases from J, the junction contained 8 bases not matched to a gene. As DNA, the CDR3 is TGTGCCAGCAGCCCCAGGGGGCGGGGAGGAAACACCATATATTTT. This gives the protein CASSPRGRGGNTIYF.

This clone was recorded once. The gene calls are TRBV21-1 and TRBJ1-3. TRBV21-1 is an annotated pseudogene. The length of the CDR3 is 17 residues. This CDR3 is CASSKVSVSGSGNTIYF. CDR3 coding DNA: TGTGCCAGCAGCAAAGTTAGCGTATCGGGCTCTGGAAACACCATATATTTT.

Remarks on this clone: Its ends do not fully match the called genes, so a read error is possible. The CDR3 loop is CASSNSGGQGTQYF. CDR3 nucleotides: TGTGCCAGCAGTAATAGCGGGGGTCAAGGGACCCAGTACTTC. This sequence joins TRBV6-2 or TRBV6-3 and TRBJ2-5, with 9 bases aligning to TRBD2. This CDR3 region has 14 residues. CDR1 MNHEY and CDR2 SVGEGT come from the germline V gene.

In nucleotides, the CDR3 is TGTGCCAGCAGCTTAGTAGGGTCAGGGGGCGGGAGAGGGACCCAGTACTTC. Its protein is CASSLVGSGGGRGTQYF. The chain links TRBV11-2 to TRBJ2-5; D perhaps matches TRBD1 (8 bases). Germline V gene data show CDR1 as SGHAT and CDR2 as FQNNGV. V dropped 1 base and J dropped 7 bases, with 22 bases sitting between them. The CDR3 has 17 amino acids.